Sequencing of this TCR beta chain was carried out in a study of radiation and T cells in renal cell carcinoma. The wider study: Nephrectomy followed 15 Gy stereotactic body radiation by 4 weeks. Whole-study findings and limits: No pretreatment tumor biopsies were available for baseline clonotypes.

Profiled with immunoSEQ multiplex PCR; TCRdb holds only in-frame clones, not every one. The sample holds 150,000 to 160,000 clones, roughly 90% seen once. Notes on this clone: Its antigen is unknown.

The sample's time point: blood 2 weeks post-SBRT. Treatment in this sample: 15 Gy SBRT to primary tumor, nephrectomy 4 weeks later. Blood was sampled at baseline, 2 weeks and 4 weeks after SBRT. This renal cell carcinoma was of the clear cell type. The CDR3 is 11 amino acids. Per germline, CDR1 SGHDT and CDR2 YYEEEE. V lost 6 bases, J lost 7 bases, and 10 bases lay in between. The specimen was blood, collected from a patient whose treatment included radiotherapy and nephrectomy. The TCR originated in a woman aged 45-59 years with renal cell carcinoma. The chain combines TRBV5-6 with TRBJ1-2; D might be TRBD1 (5 bases). Here the CDR3 reads CASIPQGGYTF. For the CDR3, the DNA is TGTGCCAGCATCCCTCAGGGTGGCTACACCTTC.